These 30 T cell receptor beta chains came from one sample sequenced in a study of spatial heterogeneity in lung cancer (dated by TCRdb to the late 2010s). Library creation used 5' RACE. For sequencing, a NextSeq 500 was employed. In-frame beta chains were kept once TCRdb had trimmed the public reads at Q25 with fastp and called clones with MiXCR. Rows are combined by CDR3 protein, so each entry shows the most common genes and DNA. Present in this sample are more than 75,000 distinct CDR3 sequences, around 12% of which were seen just once. The biggest ten clones account for 4.6% of the sample. Read against the paper, the sample's time point label means: sample taken at primary tumor resection. TCR sequencing used whole RNA extracted from tumor and nontumor lung tissue, or from cryopreserved PBMC samples, without cell sorting. Specimen: PBMCs, collected at surgery. All receptors come from a male donor with early-stage non-small cell lung cancer.

The chain uses TRBV12-3 or TRBV12-4 and TRBJ1-2; D unclear. The CDR3 is made up of 13 amino acids. The ends were cut back, 3 bases at V and 4 bases at J, with 9 bases in the middle. The CDR3 protein is CASSFVGTYGYTF. The CDR3 coding sequence is TGTGCCAGCAGTTTCGTAGGAACCTATGGCTACACCTTC.

The chain combines TRBV27 with TRBJ2-5, with D unclear. V was cut by 6 bases and J by 2 bases, with 16 bases left in between. The CDR3 spans 15 residues. From germline, CDR1 is MNHEY and CDR2 SMNVEV (reference sequence). The CDR3 DNA reads as TGTGCCAGCAGAAGAGCCTCTTATTTTCAAGAGACCCAGTACTTC. Amino acid sequence: CASRRASYFQETQYF.

This clonotype appeared a few times. The genes are TRBV6-1 and TRBJ1-2; 10 bases fit TRBD1. Germline V CDR1 and CDR2: MNHNS, SASEGT. This CDR3 comprises 13 residues. V was pared by 5 bases and J by 7 bases, with 4 bases of the junction left unmatched. The CDR3 region is CASSPRQGAGYTF. In DNA form, the CDR3 reads TGTGCCAGCAGTCCACGACAGGGGGCTGGCTACACCTTC.

This clonotype was observed at least ten times. The V and J genes are TRBV6-2 or TRBV6-3 and TRBJ2-7; 8 bases are a match to TRBD2. Looked up from germline, CDR1 is MNHEY and CDR2 is SVGEGT. CDR3 size: 15 residues. V dropped 2 bases and J dropped 4; count of bases not matched to a gene: 7. In DNA form, the CDR3 reads TGTGCCAGCAGTTACCGCCGTAGCGGGGTTTACGAGCAGTACTTC. Its translation is CASSYRRSGVYEQYF.

The sample holds a few counts of this clonotype. The chain couples TRBV6-5 to TRBJ2-3, with TRBD2 matching 12 bases. Germline V lookup: CDR1 MNHEY, CDR2 SVGAGI. Trimming took 1 base from V and 5 from J; bases not matched to a gene: 10. This CDR3 spans 18 amino acids. CDR3 DNA: TGTGCCAGCAGTTACTTTGGGCCTAGCGGGGGGGCCGGAGATACGCAGTATTTT. Its protein product is CASSYFGPSGGAGDTQYF.

The rearrangement uses TRBV10-3 and TRBJ1-1, with D perhaps matching TRBD1 (6 bases). CDR1 ENHRY and CDR2 SYGVKD come from the germline V gene. CDR3 length: 15 amino acids. Deletions cut 5 bases from V and 0 bases from J, with 13 bases between. CDR3 protein: CAISPRGSLNTEAFF. CDR3 sequence (DNA): TGTGCCATCAGTCCCAGGGGATCCTTGAACACTGAAGCTTTCTTT.

The V and J genes are TRBV19 and TRBJ2-7; D may be TRBD1 (6 bases). V was pared by 3 bases and J by 7 bases, with 13 bases between. The CDR3 extends over 13 amino acids. Germline CDR1 reads LNHDA; CDR2 reads SQIVND (reference sequence). The CDR3 protein is CASSMGHLREQYF. As DNA, the CDR3 is TGTGCCAGTAGTATGGGACATCTTCGGGAGCAGTACTTC. The whole variable domain, remainder taken from reference TRBV19 and TRBJ2-7, is DGGITQSPKYLFRKEGQNVTLSCEQNLNHDAMYWYRQDPGQGLRLIYYSQIVNDFQKGDIAEGYSVSREKKESFPLTVTSAQKNPTAFYLCASSMGHLREQYFGPGTRLTVT.

This sequence joins TRBV25-1 and TRBJ2-3; D is uncertain. Germline CDR1 is MGHDK and CDR2 is SYGVNS. The CDR3 has 13 residues. Trimming cost V 0 bases and J 6 bases, with 7 bases left between them. CDR3 region: CASSEYSGDTQYF. In DNA form, the CDR3 reads TGTGCCAGCAGTGAATATTCCGGGGATACGCAGTATTTT.

This chain links TRBV3-1 with TRBJ2-2, with 10 bases identical to TRBD2. The junction had 5 bases not matched to a gene; V was cut back by 0 bases and J by 1 base. This CDR3 contains 18 residues. Per the germline V gene, CDR1 is LGHDT and CDR2 is YNNKEL (reference sequence). DNA for the CDR3: TGTGCCAGCAGCCAAGATTGGACTAGCGGAGTGAACACCGGGGAGCTGTTTTTT. Translation: CASSQDWTSGVNTGELFF.

The rearrangement links TRBV7-2 to TRBJ2-7, with a possible D match to TRBD1 (5 bases). Germline CDR1 SGHTA, CDR2 FQGNSA. This CDR3 has 14 residues. The V and J ends lost 5 bases and 2 bases respectively, with 13 bases between them. CDR3 coding DNA: TGTGCCAGCAGCCCTCAGACAGAAACCTACGAGCAGTACTTC. It is translated as CASSPQTETYEQYF.

This clonotype has a handful of counts. The rearrangement joins TRBV29-1 to TRBJ2-1, with 9 bases that match TRBD2. Germline CDR1 reads SQVTM; CDR2 reads ANQGSEA. This CDR3 region has 16 residues. V was clipped by 6 bases and J by 8 bases; unmatched bases: 17. The CDR3, as DNA: TGCAGCGTGCTCTGGGTAGCGGGAGTTTTAGAGGATGAGCAGTTCTTC. Encoded protein: CSVLWVAGVLEDEQFF.

This clonotype was observed a handful of times. The V and J genes are TRBV18 and TRBJ2-1; tentative D call: TRBD2 (5 bases). Looked up from germline, CDR1 is KGHSH and CDR2 is LQKENI. The CDR3 has 16 amino acids. V lost 3 bases to trimming and J lost 4 bases, with 16 bases between them. The chain's CDR3 is CASSPPGSGRYNEQFF. CDR3 bases: TGTGCCAGCTCACCCCCTGGGAGCGGAAGATACAATGAGCAGTTCTTC.

This chain connects TRBV11-2 to TRBJ2-4; D might be TRBD1 (5 bases). The V end was cut by 5 bases, the J end by 3 bases, with 11 bases between. Germline assignment: CDR1 SGHAT and CDR2 FQNNGV. CDR3 size: 14 residues. The CDR3 here is CASSLSRVKNIQYF. In DNA form, the CDR3 reads TGTGCCAGCAGCCTCTCCAGGGTCAAAAACATTCAGTACTTC.

The chain is built from TRBV7-9 and TRBJ2-6, with D uncertain. CDR3 length equals 15 residues. Germline CDR1 reads SEHNR; CDR2 reads FQNEAQ (reference sequence). V shed 3 bases and J shed 1 base, with 7 bases lying between them. The CDR3 sequence is CASSFDFSGANVLTF. CDR3 nucleotide sequence: TGTGCCAGCAGCTTCGACTTTTCTGGGGCCAACGTCCTGACTTTC.

About this clonotype itself: A much larger clone differs by one base, so this may be a read error. This chain connects TRBV30 to TRBJ1-6; the D gene is possibly TRBD1 (6 bases). Trimming removed 8 bases from V and 4 bases from J, with 18 bases in between. The CDR3 has 15 amino acids. Germline V gene sequence: CDR1 GTSNPN, CDR2 SVGIG (reference sequence). The CDR3 loop is CARGLRTAYNSPLHF. DNA for the CDR3: TGTGCCCGCGGCCTCCGGACAGCTTATAATTCACCCCTCCACTTT. Full variable domain (missing parts from reference TRBV30 and TRBJ1-6): SQTIHQWPATLVQPVGSPLSLECTVEGTSNPNLYWYRQAAGRGLQLLFYSVGIGQISSEVPQNLSASRPQDRQFILSSKKLLLSDSGFYLCARGLRTAYNSPLHFGNGTRLTVT.

The chain carries TRBV29-1 and TRBJ2-7; 7 bases map to TRBD1. The V and J ends lost 3 bases and 3 bases, in that order; junction bases with no gene match: 5. The CDR3 contains 13 residues. Germline V gene data show CDR1 as SQVTM and CDR2 as ANQGSEA. CDR3 sequence reads: CSVEGQGVYEQYF. As DNA, the CDR3 is TGCAGCGTTGAGGGGCAGGGGGTCTACGAGCAGTACTTC.

This sequence joins TRBV20-1 and TRBJ2-3; D not certain. The CDR3 contains 12 residues. Trimming pared 0 bases from V and 2 bases from J, leaving 3 bases between. Germline V CDR1 and CDR2: DFQATT, SNEGSKA (reference sequence). CDR3 region: CSAREPTDTQYF. In nucleotides, the CDR3 is TGCAGTGCTAGAGAGCCCACAGATACGCAGTATTTT.

This clonotype was seen more than once but under ten times. The V and J genes are TRBV11-2 and TRBJ2-7; D unclear. This CDR3 contains 14 residues. V lost 0 bases and J 4 bases, leaving 10 bases between the germline ends. Germline assignment: CDR1 SGHAT and CDR2 FQNNGV. CDR3 DNA: TGTGCCAGCAGCTTAGACCCCGGATTTTACGAGCAGTACTTC. Its protein is CASSLDPGFYEQYF. The full variable domain, in which reference TRBV11-2 and TRBJ2-7 provide the parts outside the CDR3, is EAGVAQSPRYKIIEKRQSVAFWCNPISGHATLYWYQQILGQGPKLLIQFQNNGVVDDSQLPKDRFSAERLKGVDSTLKIQPAKLEDSAVYLCASSLDPGFYEQYFGPGTRLTVT.

This clonotype was picked up many times. The rearrangement uses TRBV18 and TRBJ1-6, with 7 nucleotides matching TRBD1. The CDR3 is made up of 17 amino acids. From germline, CDR1 is KGHSH and CDR2 LQKENI. J gave up 7 bases and V 4 bases, and 13 bases lay outside the gene matches. CDR3 loop: CASSLAGAGTDNSPLHF. CDR3 sequence (DNA): TGTGCCAGCTCACTGGCCGGGGCCGGGACAGACAATTCACCCCTCCACTTT.

V and J are TRBV29-1 and TRBJ2-1; D is uncertain. V was clipped by 4 bases and J by 7 bases, with 11 bases between them. Per germline, CDR1 SQVTM and CDR2 ANQGSEA. CDR3 length equals 12 residues. In DNA form, the CDR3 reads TGCAGCGTTGGTCCCTCCGGGAATGAGCAGTTCTTC. It encodes CSVGPSGNEQFF.

A few counts support this clonotype. V is TRBV30 and J is TRBJ1-5; no firm D call. Germline loops: CDR1 GTSNPN, CDR2 SVGIG (reference sequence). This CDR3 has 12 residues. V was shortened by 0 bases and J by 9 bases, with 9 bases between the two germline ends. The CDR3 sequence: CAWSVELGPQHF. CDR3 DNA sequence: TGTGCCTGGAGTGTAGAACTCGGGCCCCAGCATTTT. The complete variable domain, with remaining parts taken from reference TRBV30 and TRBJ1-5, reads SQTIHQWPATLVQPVGSPLSLECTVEGTSNPNLYWYRQAAGRGLQLLFYSVGIGQISSEVPQNLSASRPQDRQFILSSKKLLLSDSGFYLCAWSVELGPQHFGDGTRLSIL.

The CDR3 DNA follows: TGTGCCAGCAGTGGAGAGAGAGGGACGGACTATGGCTACACCTTC. It codes for CASSGERGTDYGYTF. The chain combines TRBV2 with TRBJ1-2, with D possibly TRBD1 on 5 matching bases. Looked up from germline, CDR1 is SNHLY and CDR2 is FYNNEI. The CDR3 loop spans 15 amino acids. V lost 4 bases and J 3 bases, leaving 15 bases between the germline ends.

There are a few counts of this clonotype. The chain has TRBV28 and TRBJ1-5; 9 nucleotides agree with TRBD1. Germline CDR1 reads MDHEN; CDR2 reads SYDVKM. The CDR3 has 17 residues. V lost 5 bases, J lost 1 base, and 9 bases stayed unmatched. The CDR3 loop is CASSPPRGQGSNQPQHF. Here the CDR3 DNA reads TGTGCCAGCAGTCCTCCACGGGGACAGGGAAGCAATCAGCCCCAGCATTTT.

In its sample, this clonotype was seen many times. This sequence joins TRBV5-1 and TRBJ2-3; D might be TRBD1 or TRBD2, each matching 5 bases. The germline V gene has CDR1 SGHRS and CDR2 YFSETQ. This CDR3 spans 15 amino acids. With 1 base removed from V and 2 bases from J, the gap between germline ends came to 11 bases. The chain's CDR3 is CASSLWDHNTDTQYF. Here the CDR3 DNA reads TGCGCCAGCAGCTTGTGGGACCATAACACAGATACGCAGTATTTT.

This clonotype showed up just a few times. The chain links TRBV2 to TRBJ2-7, with D perhaps TRBD2 (5 bases). The CDR3 is 13 amino acids. The V end lost 7 bases, the J end lost 4 bases, and 14 bases lay between the germline ends. The V gene's germline CDR1 is SNHLY and CDR2 FYNNEI. CDR3 bases: TGTGCCAGCACGGAGAGCGGAATGTACGAGCAGTACTTC. It yields the protein CASTESGMYEQYF.

There are many counts of this clonotype. The chain recombines TRBV12-3 or TRBV12-4 with TRBJ1-1; D is undetermined. Deletions cut 3 bases from V and 11 bases from J, with 10 bases between. The CDR3 totals 11 residues. CDR3 residues: CASSFGIMAFF. DNA of the CDR3: TGTGCCAGCAGTTTCGGTATTATGGCTTTCTTT.

There are a few counts of this clonotype. The chain employs TRBV6-6 and TRBJ2-3; 8 bases line up with TRBD1. Trimming took 4 bases from V and 7 from J; bases not matched to a gene: 13. Germline lookup yields CDR1 MNHNY and CDR2 SVGAGI (reference sequence). The CDR3 loop spans 16 amino acids. CDR3 sequence: CASSSVGTGGTHTQYF. The DNA for the CDR3 is TGTGCCAGCAGTTCTGTCGGGACAGGAGGAACTCATACGCAGTATTTT.

The V call is TRBV6-5, the J call TRBJ1-1, with no clear D. V was clipped by 2 bases and J by 3 bases, with 10 bases between them. Germline loops: CDR1 MNHEY, CDR2 SVGAGI. The CDR3 totals 14 residues. This CDR3 is CASSYGTADTEAFF. For the CDR3, the DNA is TGTGCCAGCAGTTACGGCACAGCGGACACTGAAGCTTTCTTT.

Many counts were recorded for this clonotype. The chain employs TRBV5-4 and TRBJ1-3; D call uncertain. The ends were cut back, 1 base at V and 8 bases at J, with 13 bases in the middle. The germline V gene has CDR1 SGHNT and CDR2 YYREEE (reference sequence). This CDR3 is 14 amino acids long. The DNA of the CDR3 is TGTGCCAGCAGCTTGAATGGAGTTGGGGACACCATATATTTT. It is translated as CASSLNGVGDTIYF. The full variable domain, with the rest looked up from reference TRBV5-4 and TRBJ1-3, is ETGVTQSPTHLIKTRGQQVTLRCSSQSGHNTVSWYQQALGQGPQFIFQYYREEENGRGNFPPRFSGLQFPNYSSELNVNALELDDSALYLCASSLNGVGDTIYFGEGSWLTVV.

This clonotype was observed a few times. The chain carries TRBV3-1 and TRBJ1-2; D uncertain. In germline, CDR1 is LGHDT, CDR2 YNNKEL (reference sequence). V was trimmed by 0 bases and J by 7 bases, leaving 9 bases between them. CDR3 length: 13 amino acids. CDR3 in amino acids: CASSQEAPFGYTF. The CDR3 DNA follows: TGTGCCAGCAGCCAAGAGGCTCCCTTTGGCTACACCTTC.